This TCR beta chain comes out of a study of T-cell memory formation after mild COVID-19. Study-level background: Clusters were largely donor specific.

TCRdb reanalysed the 5' RACE reads using MiXCR and keeps one entry per CDR3 protein. The sample includes roughly 43,000 distinct CDR3 sequences, 8% to 10% seen only once; the top ten take roughly 10%. Trimming removed 6 bases at V and 3 bases at J, with 17 bases between. Germline loops: CDR1 SQVTM, CDR2 ANQGSEA. The CDR3 runs 14 residues. This rearrangement joins TRBV29-1 to TRBJ1-1, with no clear D. The sequencing sample was made of PBMCs or a T cell subset sorted from them (not recorded which). This TCR derives from an adult woman who had mild COVID-19 (a few samples of this study predate the infection). Cell type and time point are not known. The CDR3 spells CSVASGTRHTEAFF. CDR3 bases: TGCAGCGTCGCATCGGGAACCAGGCACACTGAAGCTTTCTTT.